The entry below gives a single T cell receptor beta chain sequence along with its context. The antigen remains unidentified. Germline values: CDR1 LGHNA, CDR2 YSLEER. The CDR3 runs 18 residues. With V trimmed by 0 bases and J by 6 bases, 11 bases remained unmatched. The sample comes from a study of siplizumab effects on memory and regulatory T cells. Assayed TCR templates numbered 90,000 to 100,000 for each sample. Assay: immunoSEQ multiplex PCR; the TCRdb copy retains only in-frame clones and omits some. The table includes tens of thousands of clones, over 85% detected once. Findings and caveats of the study: Sequences below about 10^-5 frequency were poorly captured, limiting mapping of alloreactive clones. Naive T cells looked more diverse than memory cells, and they looked like major contributors to the alloresponse. The study found that siplizumab significantly reduced alloreactive sequences traceable to unstimulated CD4+ memory cells.

The TCR originated in a human donor in good health. The genes are TRBV4-3 and TRBJ2-2; 9 nucleotides match TRBD1. The sequencing input was CD8+ T cells sorted from blood. CDR3 protein: CASSQDRFAWTGAGELFF. CDR3 bases: TGCGCCAGCAGCCAAGATCGCTTTGCCTGGACAGGGGCCGGGGAGCTGTTTTTT.